This TCR beta chain was captured by sequencing in a study of immune evolution from preneoplasia to lung adenocarcinoma. Germline lookup yields CDR1 LNHDA and CDR2 SQIVND (reference sequence). This CDR3 has 13 amino acids. Assay: immunoSEQ multiplex PCR; the TCRdb copy retains only in-frame clones and omits some. Among under 8,500 clones listed, 65% to 80% were seen once. Study-wide results and limits: Normal lung had the highest top T cell clone frequencies.

Comments on this clone: Its antigen remains unidentified. Germline is not matched at one junction end, which may reflect a read error.

Macro-dissection enriched premalignant or tumor cells before nucleic acid extraction. V usage is TRBV19 and J usage is TRBJ2-2; D is unclear. The sequenced sample was FFPE minimally invasive lung adenocarcinoma tissue. The sequence was obtained from a person between 50 and 70 years old with lung adenocarcinoma. The CDR3 is CASSIGATRELFF. For the CDR3, the DNA is TGTGCCAGTAGTATAGGGGCCACCCGGGAGCTGTTTTTT. Complete variable domain (other parts from reference TRBV19 and TRBJ2-2): DGGITQSPKYLFRKEGQNVTLSCEQNLNHDAMYWYRQDPGQGLRLIYYSQIVNDFQKGDIAEGYSVSREKKESFPLTVTSAQKNPTAFYLCASSIGATRELFFGEGSRLTVL.